Listed here are 30 T cell receptor beta chains from one sample, sequenced in a study of blood T cell repertoires in COVID-19. Clones were read by immunoSEQ multiplex PCR, and TCRdb kept only the in-frame ones, dropping some. The repertoire consists of around 160,000 clones, with roughly 90% occurring once and the leading ten covering about 2.1%. The sequenced sample was peripheral blood. These receptor sequences come from a human donor in a cohort sampled during active COVID-19.

This chain connects TRBV7-6 to TRBJ2-1, with 11 bases matching TRBD2. The CDR3 is 15 residues long. Germline CDR1 and CDR2: SGHVS and FNYEAQ. V was pared by 5 bases and J by 9 bases, with 9 bases of the junction left unmatched. The CDR3 DNA is TGTGCCAGCAGCCACCCCGGGACTAGCGGTGGTGAGCAGTTCTTC. It specifies CASSHPGTSGGEQFF.

As for this clone: Other DNA variants within this sample encode the same CDR3. The chain carries TRBV12-5 and TRBJ2-3; 10 bases fit TRBD2. Looked up from germline, CDR1 is LGHNT and CDR2 is FRNRAP. This CDR3 has 16 residues. V dropped 1 base and J dropped 2; count of bases not matched to a gene: 3. Here the CDR3 reads CASGLGLAGDTDTQYF. The CDR3 DNA reads as TGTGCTAGTGGTTTGGGGCTAGCGGGGGACACAGATACGCAGTATTTT.

V is TRBV7-9 and J is TRBJ2-7; 9 bases agree with TRBD1. CDR1 and CDR2 (germline): SEHNR, FQNEAQ (reference sequence). The junction had 3 bases not matched to a gene; V was cut back by 4 bases and J by 5 bases. The CDR3 consists of 13 residues. CDR3 DNA sequence: TGTGCCAGCAGCTGGGGACAGGGAGACGAGCAGTACTTC. Protein product: CASSWGQGDEQYF.

J is TRBJ1-2 and V is TRBV28; 9 nucleotides match TRBD1. The V gene's germline CDR1 is MDHEN and CDR2 SYDVKM. The CDR3 has 15 residues. V shed 4 bases and J 6 bases; nucleotides not matched to a gene: 9. Here the CDR3 DNA reads TGTGCCAGCAGTTCACACAGGGGGCGGCGTAATGGCTACACCTTC. As protein: CASSSHRGRRNGYTF.

This chain joins TRBV10-3 and TRBJ2-3; perhaps TRBD1 as D (5 bases). Germline V CDR1 and CDR2: ENHRY, SYGVKD. This CDR3 is built from 13 residues. V dropped 3 bases and J dropped 2 bases, with 6 bases sitting between them. CDR3 protein: CAISEGVTDTQYF. CDR3 nucleotide sequence: TGTGCCATCAGTGAAGGGGTCACAGATACGCAGTATTTT.

The CDR3, as DNA: TGTGCCAGCTCGGACAGCTCCTACGAGCAGTACTTC. This gives the protein CASSDSSYEQYF. The V call is TRBV6-5, the J call TRBJ2-7; TRBD1 might be the D (6 bases). Germline assignment: CDR1 MNHEY and CDR2 SVGAGI. The CDR3 consists of 12 residues. V lost 8 bases to trimming and J lost 0 bases, with 8 bases between them.

The chain uses TRBV7-6 and TRBJ1-5; 7 bases match TRBD1. J lost 4 bases, V lost 5 bases, and 5 bases had no gene match. The germline V gene has CDR1 SGHVS and CDR2 FNYEAQ. The CDR3 covers 14 residues. The CDR3 spells CASSHRGRNQPQHF. CDR3 bases: TGTGCCAGCAGCCACAGGGGAAGAAATCAGCCCCAGCATTTT.

The CDR3: CASSKGLAGLQETQYF. The CDR3 coding sequence is TGTGCCAGCAGCAAAGGACTAGCGGGGCTTCAAGAGACCCAGTACTTC. V usage is TRBV21-1 and J usage is TRBJ2-5; the table assigns TRBD2, which was not confirmed against the DNA. TRBV21-1 corresponds to a pseudogene. The CDR3 loop spans 16 amino acids.

This clone was detected once. The chain couples TRBV28 to TRBJ2-7; TRBD1 agrees at 9 bases. Losses at the gene ends were 6 bases for V and 4 bases for J; bases not matched to a gene: 7. The CDR3 consists of 14 residues. Germline CDR1 is MDHEN and CDR2 is SYDVKM. The CDR3: CASSLTGGEYEQYF. Here the CDR3 DNA reads TGTGCCAGCAGCCTAACAGGGGGCGAGTACGAGCAGTACTTC. Filled out from reference TRBV28 and TRBJ2-7, the complete variable domain reads DVKVTQSSRYLVKRTGEKVFLECVQDMDHENMFWYRQDPGLGLRLIYFSYDVKMKEKGDIPEGYSVSREKKERFSLILESASTNQTSMYLCASSLTGGEYEQYFGPGTRLTVT.

The chain employs TRBV6-6 and TRBJ2-7; the D gene is possibly TRBD2 (6 bases). This CDR3 is built from 15 residues. Germline CDR1 MNHNY, CDR2 SVGAGI (reference sequence). V lost 2 bases, J lost 2 bases, and 13 bases lay in between. CDR3 coding DNA: TGTGCCAGCAGTTACCTTTTGGGGGAGGCCTACGAGCAGTACTTC. Its protein product is CASSYLLGEAYEQYF.

This clone came up a few times. This chain joins TRBV5-1 and TRBJ2-7, with TRBD1 identical over 7 bases. The CDR3 runs 14 residues. J lost 0 bases, V lost 3 bases, and 3 bases had no gene match. CDR1 is SGHRS, CDR2 YFSETQ, per germline. CDR3 sequence: CASSYDRASYEQYF. The CDR3, as DNA: TGCGCCAGCAGCTACGACAGGGCCTCCTACGAGCAGTACTTC. The whole variable domain, filled in from reference TRBV5-1 and TRBJ2-7, reads KAGVTQTPRYLIKTRGQQVTLSCSPISGHRSVSWYQQTPGQGLQFLFEYFSETQRNKGNFPGRFSGRQFSNSRSEMNVSTLELGDSALYLCASSYDRASYEQYFGPGTRLTVT.

The chain has TRBV3-1 (or the pseudogene TRBV3-2) and TRBJ2-2; 7 positions match TRBD2. Per the germline V gene, CDR1 is LGHDT and CDR2 is YNNKEL (reference sequence). J gave up 5 bases and V 3 bases, and 12 bases lay outside the gene matches. This CDR3 is built from 17 residues. The CDR3 nucleotides read TGTGCCAGCAGCCATCGAAGTGGACTAGTTCGAACCGGGGAGCTGTTTTTT. This sequence encodes CASSHRSGLVRTGELFF.

V and J are TRBV3-1 (or the pseudogene TRBV3-2) and TRBJ2-7; 12 nucleotides match TRBD1. The germline CDR1 and CDR2 sequences are LGHDT and YNNKEL (reference sequence). CDR3 length equals 14 residues. After removal of 4 bases from V and 7 bases from J, the junction contained 5 bases not matched to a gene. DNA of the CDR3: TGTGCCAGCAGCCCGGGACAGGGGGCGGGGGAGCAGTACTTC. This translates into CASSPGQGAGEQYF.

The chain employs TRBV6-5 and TRBJ2-5, with D unresolved. Germline CDR1 reads MNHEY; CDR2 reads SVGAGI. Trimming removed 0 bases from V and 0 bases from J, with 5 bases in between. This CDR3 region has 14 residues. CDR3 in amino acids: CASSYSADQETQYF. CDR3 DNA sequence: TGTGCCAGCAGTTACTCGGCAGACCAAGAGACCCAGTACTTC.

V gene TRBV5-1 combines with J gene TRBJ2-7; 9 nucleotides line up with TRBD2. V shed 1 base, J shed 5 bases, and the junction held 10 bases outside the gene matches. The CDR3 extends over 16 amino acids. The germline CDR1 and CDR2 sequences are SGHRS and YFSETQ. CDR3 region: CASSLRLSGSSHEQYF. The CDR3 DNA reads as TGCGCCAGCAGCTTGCGGCTTAGCGGGAGTTCCCACGAGCAGTACTTC.

The chain joins TRBV21-1 to TRBJ2-2; the tabulated D call, TRBD1, remains unverified against the DNA. TRBV21-1 is a recognized pseudogene. The length of the CDR3 is 15 residues. CDR3: CASRTPDRVTGELFF. The CDR3 DNA reads as TGTGCCAGCAGAACACCGGACAGGGTCACCGGGGAGCTGTTTTTT.

In this sample, this clone turned up once. The chain uses TRBV29-1 and TRBJ2-5, with 10 bases matching TRBD2. The CDR3 is 16 residues long. V trimming: 0 bases; J trimming: 7 bases; junction bases outside the gene matches: 11. Germline V gives CDR1 SQVTM, CDR2 ANQGSEA. The CDR3 DNA follows: TGCAGCGTTGAAGATCGAACTAGCGGGACGAAAGGGACCCAGTACTTC. Encoded protein: CSVEDRTSGTKGTQYF.

The chain links TRBV18 to TRBJ1-4; the match to TRBD1 covers 7 bases. The CDR3 sequence is 17 residues long. Germline loops: CDR1 KGHSH, CDR2 LQKENI. The J segment lost 5 bases and the V segment lost 4 bases, leaving 13 bases of the junction unmatched. CDR3 coding DNA: TGTGCCAGCTCACGCAACCCTTCGACAGGGATGAATGAAAAACTGTTTTTT. Translation gives CASSRNPSTGMNEKLFF. Combining the CDR3 with reference TRBV18 and TRBJ1-4 gives the whole variable domain NAGVMQNPRHLVRRRGQEARLRCSPMKGHSHVYWYRQLPEEGLKFMVYLQKENIIDESGMPKERFSAEFPKEGPSILRIQQVVRGDSAAYFCASSRNPSTGMNEKLFFGSGTQLSVL.

The V call is TRBV28, the J call TRBJ1-5; D is undetermined. V was clipped by 5 bases and J by 2 bases, with 10 bases between them. The CDR3 consists of 14 residues. Germline values: CDR1 MDHEN, CDR2 SYDVKM. CDR3 residues: CASSQVVRNQPQHF. CDR3 nucleotides: TGTGCCAGCAGTCAGGTGGTTCGCAATCAGCCCCAGCATTTT.

This clone was seen once. This chain connects TRBV5-1 to TRBJ2-5; weak D call: TRBD2 (6 bases). CDR1 and CDR2 from the germline V gene are SGHRS and YFSETQ. Trimming cost V 1 base and J 4 bases, with 14 bases left between them. The CDR3 runs to 15 residues. The CDR3 region is CASSLSQGLTETQYF. The CDR3 DNA follows: TGCGCCAGCAGCTTGTCTCAGGGACTTACAGAGACCCAGTACTTC.

The rearrangement uses TRBV5-1 and TRBJ2-5; weak D call: TRBD2 (5 bases). The germline CDR1 and CDR2 sequences are SGHRS and YFSETQ. The V end was cut by 4 bases, the J end by 4 bases, with 17 bases between. This CDR3 spans 15 amino acids. The CDR3 loop is CASSPEATPGETQYF. Written as DNA, the CDR3 is TGCGCCAGCAGCCCGGAGGCAACTCCAGGAGAGACCCAGTACTTC.

This rearrangement joins TRBV7-2 to TRBJ1-6; possibly TRBD1 for D (6 bases). V shed 0 bases and J shed 10 bases, with 10 bases lying between them. The CDR3 has 14 amino acids. In germline, CDR1 is SGHTA, CDR2 FQGNSA. DNA for the CDR3: TGTGCCAGCAGCTTAGCACAGGGAAACTCACCCCTCCACTTT. Protein: CASSLAQGNSPLHF.

On this clone itself: The same CDR3 also results from other DNA sequences found in this sample. This chain connects TRBV19 to TRBJ1-1; D not resolved. Trimming stripped 4 bases from V and 0 bases from J, with 6 bases between. Germline V lookup: CDR1 LNHDA, CDR2 SQIVND (reference sequence). CDR3 length equals 13 residues. In nucleotides, the CDR3 is TGTGCCAGTAGTACTACAGTGAACACTGAAGCTTTCTTT. This codes for CASSTTVNTEAFF.

The chain carries TRBV28 and TRBJ2-1, with D tentatively TRBD2 (7 bases). Trimming removed 6 bases at V and 0 bases at J, with 12 bases between. This CDR3 is 15 amino acids long. CDR1 is MDHEN and CDR2 is SYDVKM in the germline V gene. The CDR3 sequence is CASRWRGPSYNEQFF. CDR3 sequence (DNA): TGTGCCAGCAGGTGGCGGGGGCCCTCCTACAATGAGCAGTTCTTC.

The CDR3 region has the DNA TGTGCCAGCAGTTACTCAGCTGGATCTCAGGTTACGCAGTATTTT. This codes for CASSYSAGSQVTQYF. This rearrangement joins TRBV6-2 or TRBV6-3 to TRBJ2-3; no clear D gene. CDR3 length: 15 amino acids. V lost 0 bases to trimming and J lost 8 bases, with 15 bases between them. Germline lookup yields CDR1 MNHEY and CDR2 SVGEGT.

This chain uses TRBV28 with TRBJ1-4, with a possible D match to TRBD1 (5 bases). CDR3 length: 12 residues. Trimming removed 5 bases from V and 15 bases from J, with 16 bases in between. Germline-derived CDR1 and CDR2 are MDHEN and SYDVKM. CDR3 coding DNA: TGTGCCAGCAGTCTGGGGCAAGGTAGAGTGTTTTTT. Amino acid sequence: CASSLGQGRVFF.

This clone was seen a few times. The chain recombines TRBV7-3 with TRBJ1-6, with 9 bases that match TRBD1. The CDR3 consists of 13 residues. After removal of 3 bases from V and 13 bases from J, the junction contained 4 bases not matched to a gene. Looked up from germline, CDR1 is SGHTA and CDR2 is FQGTGA. CDR3 nucleotides: TGTGCCAGCAGCTTGGGGACAGGGTGGCCCCTCCACTTT. Protein: CASSLGTGWPLHF. Based on the CDR3 plus reference TRBV7-3 and TRBJ1-6, the full variable domain is GAGVSQTPSNKVTEKGKYVELRCDPISGHTALYWYRQSLGQGPEFLIYFQGTGAADDSGLPNDRFFAVRPEGSVSTLKIQRTERGDSAVYLCASSLGTGWPLHFGNGTRLTVT.

This rearrangement joins TRBV13 to TRBJ2-5; maybe TRBD2 (6 bases). Germline V gene data show CDR1 as PRHDT and CDR2 as FYEKMQ (reference sequence). The germline V and J ends were trimmed by 5 bases and 5 bases, with 18 bases remaining between them. The CDR3 runs 15 residues. The chain's CDR3 is CASSLRQAGSETQYF. The CDR3 coding sequence is TGTGCCAGCAGCCTACGGCAGGCGGGGTCGGAGACCCAGTACTTC.

The rearrangement joins TRBV30 to TRBJ2-7; 7 bases line up with TRBD1. Germline trimming cut 3 bases from V and 6 bases from J; bases unmatched to any gene: 2. This CDR3 spans 11 amino acids. Germline CDR1 and CDR2: GTSNPN and SVGIG (reference sequence). Here the CDR3 DNA reads TGTGCCTGGAGGACAGGGCTCGAGCAGTACTTC. Residues: CAWRTGLEQYF.

The V gene is TRBV7-3, the J gene TRBJ2-2; TRBD1 agrees at 8 bases. CDR1 is SGHTA, CDR2 FQGTGA, per germline. This CDR3 has 16 residues. V trimming: 2 bases; J trimming: 6 bases; junction bases outside the gene matches: 8. CDR3 nucleotide sequence: TGTGCCAGCAGCTTAGACAGGGGCGTGGTAGCCGGGGAGCTGTTTTTT. Residues: CASSLDRGVVAGELFF.